This T cell receptor (beta chain) is from a study of early stage breast cancer tumors. Study as a whole: The ER+/PR+/HER2- tumors included 7 or 8 ductal and a few lobular carcinomas.

Whole-study results and caveats: Most shared enriched TCRB sequences were commonly generated ones. Tumor and normal breast were distinguished via blood comparison in about 90% of the 16 patients.

Unmatched junction bases numbered 0, after V lost 1 base and J lost 6 bases. CDR1 MGHRA and CDR2 YSYEKL come from the germline V gene. This CDR3 has 15 residues. Measured with immunoSEQ multiplex PCR; TCRdb has only the in-frame clones, and not every one. The table has about 51,000 clones, about three quarters seen once. This clone was seen only a few times. Its specificity is not known. Sequencing was performed on blood. The V call is TRBV4-1, the J call TRBJ2-1, with 13 bases identical to TRBD2. The origin of this receptor is a person aged 40 to 49 with breast cancer. This CDR3 reads CASSQGTSGSNEQFF. The DNA for the CDR3 is TGCGCCAGCAGCCAAGGGACTAGCGGGAGCAATGAGCAGTTCTTC.